The 26 T cell receptor beta chains below come from one sample, sequenced in a study of T cell repertoires in cytomegalovirus infection. One entry per CDR3 protein results from TCRdb running MiXCR on the reads. Of about 200,000 distinct CDR3 sequences in the sample, about a tenth were seen once. Sequences were obtained from PBMCs. These receptors originate from a human donor in good health (CMV status not recorded). Some clones in this sample may be carry-over from other donors' samples.

This clonotype showed up many times. V gene TRBV7-8 combines with J gene TRBJ2-7, with TRBD2 matching over 8 bases. This CDR3 region has 17 residues. Looked up from germline, CDR1 is SGHVS and CDR2 is FQNEAQ. Unmatched junction bases numbered 20, after V lost 4 bases and J lost 9 bases. The CDR3 is CASSSPAVVAGTVRQYF. The CDR3 DNA sequence: TGTGCCAGCAGCTCGCCCGCGGTGGTAGCGGGAACGGTGAGGCAGTACTTC.

This clonotype was recorded at least ten times. This chain uses TRBV28 with TRBJ2-7; 8 bases match TRBD1. This CDR3 spans 15 amino acids. The germline V gene has CDR1 MDHEN and CDR2 SYDVKM. V was pared by 4 bases and J by 6 bases, with 11 bases of the junction left unmatched. The CDR3 sequence is CASSSSDRAGIEQYF. The CDR3 DNA follows: TGTGCCAGCAGTTCCTCGGACAGGGCCGGGATCGAGCAGTACTTC.

This clonotype was counted many times. The chain couples TRBV7-2 to TRBJ1-2, with 10 bases matching TRBD1. Per the germline V gene, CDR1 is SGHTA and CDR2 is FQGNSA. Germline trimming cut 5 bases from V and 8 bases from J; bases unmatched to any gene: 5. The CDR3 consists of 13 residues. In nucleotides, the CDR3 is TGTGCCAGCAGCCACGACAGGGGGCAAGGCTACACCTTC. Its translation is CASSHDRGQGYTF.

This clonotype appeared many times. V gene TRBV9 combines with J gene TRBJ1-1; TRBD1 matches 7 bases. The trim removed 3 bases at V and 5 bases at J, leaving 7 bases unmatched. The CDR3 contains 14 residues. Germline V CDR1 and CDR2: SGDLS, YYNGEE. DNA of the CDR3: TGTGCCAGCAGCGGACAGGACAGGTCGACTGAAGCTTTCTTT. Translating it yields CASSGQDRSTEAFF. Drawing the rest from reference TRBV9 and TRBJ1-1, the complete variable domain is DSGVTQTPKHLITATGQRVTLRCSPRSGDLSVYWYQQSLDQGLQFLIQYYNGEERAKGNILERFSAQQFPDLHSELNLSSLELGDSALYFCASSGQDRSTEAFFGQGTRLTVV.

This clonotype showed up many times. The chain carries TRBV6-2 or TRBV6-3 and TRBJ2-6; TRBD1 is a possible D gene (6 bases). With 5 bases removed from V and 6 bases from J, the gap between germline ends came to 14 bases. This CDR3 spans 15 amino acids. Germline values: CDR1 MNHEY, CDR2 SVGEGT. CDR3 in DNA: TGTGCCAGCAGTACCCGACAGGTCCTGGCCAACGTCCTGACTTTC. Its translation: CASSTRQVLANVLTF.

This clonotype appeared many times. The chain is built from TRBV7-8 and TRBJ2-7; 7 bases line up with TRBD2. Germline trimming cut 5 bases from V and 4 bases from J; bases unmatched to any gene: 5. Germline lookup yields CDR1 SGHVS and CDR2 FQNEAQ. This CDR3 contains 13 residues. CDR3 sequence (DNA): TGTGCCAGCAGCGGGAGGGCCGGTTACGAGCAGTACTTC. This translates into CASSGRAGYEQYF. Variable domain in full (rest from reference TRBV7-8 and TRBJ2-7): GAGVSQSPRYKVAKRGQDVALRCDPISGHVSLFWYQQALGQGPEFLTYFQNEAQLDKSGLPSDRFFAERPEGSVSTLKIQRTQQEDSAVYLCASSGRAGYEQYFGPGTRLTVT.

The chain couples TRBV29-1 to TRBJ2-7; the match to TRBD2 covers 7 bases. The CDR3 has 13 amino acids. Germline-derived CDR1 and CDR2 are SQVTM and ANQGSEA. V trimming: 5 bases; J trimming: 6 bases; junction bases outside the gene matches: 10. CDR3 loop: CSVWGGSIAEQYF. CDR3 nucleotides: TGCAGCGTTTGGGGGGGGAGTATCGCCGAGCAGTACTTC.

This clonotype has only a few counts. V is TRBV3-1 and J is TRBJ1-1; D is unclear. Trimming pared 1 base from V and 2 bases from J, leaving 5 bases between. Germline V gene data show CDR1 as LGHDT and CDR2 as YNNKEL (reference sequence). This CDR3 contains 13 residues. The CDR3 DNA is TGTGCCAGCAGCCAAGGGTTCAACACTGAAGCTTTCTTT. It encodes CASSQGFNTEAFF. The full variable domain, rest sourced from reference TRBV3-1 and TRBJ1-1, is DTAVSQTPKYLVTQMGNDKSIKCEQNLGHDTMYWYKQDSKKFLKIMFSYNNKELIINETVPNRFSPKSPDKAHLNLHINSLELGDSAVYFCASSQGFNTEAFFGQGTRLTVV.

Here the CDR3 DNA reads TGTGCCAGCAGCTTAGGAGGGGCTAGCGGGAACACCGGGGAGCTGTTTTTT. Its protein is CASSLGGASGNTGELFF. The rearrangement joins TRBV11-2 to TRBJ2-2; the match to TRBD2 covers 7 bases. In germline, CDR1 is SGHAT, CDR2 FQNNGV. The junction had 6 bases not matched to a gene; V was cut back by 1 base and J by 1 base. The CDR3 consists of 17 residues.

This clonotype was detected many times. The chain employs TRBV28 and TRBJ1-3; the D is unclear. This CDR3 is 12 amino acids long. With 3 bases removed from V and 4 bases from J, the gap between germline ends came to 4 bases. Germline V gene sequence: CDR1 MDHEN, CDR2 SYDVKM. CDR3 sequence reads: CASSFRGNTIYF. In DNA form, the CDR3 reads TGTGCCAGCAGTTTCCGGGGAAACACCATATATTTT.

There are many counts of this clonotype. The V gene is TRBV12-3 or TRBV12-4, the J gene TRBJ2-2, with a tentative D call TRBD1 (6 bases). V was shortened by 2 bases and J by 6 bases, with 7 bases between the two germline ends. The CDR3 extends over 13 amino acids. CDR3 loop: CASSLRGSGELFF. In DNA, the CDR3 is TGTGCCAGCAGTTTAAGGGGGTCCGGGGAGCTGTTTTTT.

This clonotype showed up just a few times. This chain joins TRBV7-2 and TRBJ2-1; 7 positions match TRBD2. The V and J ends lost 2 bases and 10 bases, in that order; junction bases with no gene match: 2. The CDR3 sequence is 12 residues long. Germline assignment: CDR1 SGHTA and CDR2 FQGNSA. CDR3 amino acids: CASSLQAGEQFF. DNA of the CDR3: TGTGCCAGCAGCTTACAAGCGGGAGAGCAGTTCTTC. Full variable domain (outside the CDR3, taken from reference TRBV7-2 and TRBJ2-1): GAGVSQSPSNKVTEKGKDVELRCDPISGHTALYWYRQSLGQGLEFLIYFQGNSAPDKSGLPSDRFSAERTGGSVSTLTIQRTQQEDSAVYLCASSLQAGEQFFGPGTRLTVL.

This clonotype was counted a few times. The rearrangement uses TRBV3-1 and TRBJ1-5; maybe TRBD1 (6 bases). Germline CDR1 LGHDT, CDR2 YNNKEL (reference sequence). Trimming stripped 2 bases from V and 4 bases from J, with 12 bases between. The CDR3 totals 15 residues. The CDR3 DNA sequence: TGTGCCAGCAGCCAATCGCAGGGGTGGAATCAGCCCCAGCATTTT. Translating it yields CASSQSQGWNQPQHF.

Comments on this clonotype: Since no conserved phenylalanine or tryptophan closes the CDR3, a read error is the likely cause. The chain is built from TRBV20-1 and TRBJ1-1; D is ambiguous. Germline V gene data show CDR1 as DFQATT and CDR2 as SNEGSKA (reference sequence). V dropped 3 bases and J dropped 0 bases, with 8 bases sitting between them. This CDR3 spans 13 amino acids. The CDR3 protein is CSASGPLNTEAFS. CDR3 sequence (DNA): TGCAGTGCTAGTGGGCCTTTGAACACTGAAGCTTTCTCT.

This clonotype occurred many times. This chain links TRBV6-6 with TRBJ1-5, with 9 positions matching TRBD1. The CDR3 covers 14 residues. V lost 5 bases, J lost 1 base, and 0 bases stayed unmatched. Germline CDR1 and CDR2: MNHNY and SVGAGI (reference sequence). CDR3 residues: CASSGTGSNQPQHF. As DNA, the CDR3 is TGTGCCAGCAGTGGGACAGGGAGCAATCAGCCCCAGCATTTT.

In this sample, this clonotype turned up many times. The chain uses TRBV11-2 and TRBJ2-2, with D hard to call. The V and J ends lost 1 base and 6 bases respectively, with 9 bases between them. Germline-derived CDR1 and CDR2 are SGHAT and FQNNGV. There are 14 residues in the CDR3. The CDR3 sequence: CASSLVGAAGELFF. CDR3 bases: TGTGCCAGCAGCTTAGTGGGCGCAGCCGGGGAGCTGTTTTTT.

This clonotype appeared many times. The chain joins TRBV7-6 to TRBJ2-1; D is tentatively TRBD1 or TRBD2 (5 bases each). V lost 1 base and J lost 10, with 8 bases in between. Germline CDR1 and CDR2: SGHVS and FNYEAQ. This CDR3 region has 12 residues. Here the CDR3 reads CASSLGGDEQFF. The CDR3 bases are TGTGCCAGCAGCTTAGGTGGGGACGAGCAGTTCTTC.

This clonotype was counted ten times or more. The chain employs TRBV6-2 or TRBV6-3 and TRBJ1-5; 7 positions agree with TRBD1. CDR3 length equals 13 residues. Trimming took 5 bases from V and 5 from J; bases not matched to a gene: 3. Germline V lookup: CDR1 MNHEY, CDR2 SVGEGT. CDR3 sequence (DNA): TGTGCCAGCAGTCCGGACAGGCATCAGCCCCAGCATTTT. Residues: CASSPDRHQPQHF.

This clonotype was observed at least ten times. The V call is TRBV28, the J call TRBJ1-1; 7 bases map to TRBD1. The CDR3 totals 14 residues. Looked up from germline, CDR1 is MDHEN and CDR2 is SYDVKM. The trim removed 6 bases at V and 7 bases at J, leaving 11 bases unmatched. The CDR3 loop is CASRIRDSAVEAFF. DNA for the CDR3: TGTGCCAGCAGGATCCGGGACAGCGCAGTTGAAGCTTTCTTT.

This clonotype came up a few times. V gene TRBV14 combines with J gene TRBJ2-7; D possibly uses TRBD1 or TRBD2 (5 bases each). CDR3 length: 14 amino acids. Trimming cost V 4 bases and J 3 bases, with 13 bases left between them. Germline V gene sequence: CDR1 SGHDN, CDR2 FVKESK. The CDR3 protein is CASSRYRGDYEQYF. The CDR3 region has the DNA TGTGCCAGCAGCCGCTACCGGGGCGACTACGAGCAGTACTTC. Looking up the rest from reference TRBV14 and TRBJ2-7 gives the full variable domain: EAGVTQFPSHSVIEKGQTVTLRCDPISGHDNLYWYRRVMGKEIKFLLHFVKESKQDESGMPNNRFLAERTGGTYSTLKVQPAELEDSGVYFCASSRYRGDYEQYFGPGTRLTVT.

The rearrangement uses TRBV20-1 and TRBJ2-1; 7 bases are shared with TRBD2. The CDR3 spans 13 residues. J gave up 10 bases and V 6 bases, and 12 bases lay outside the gene matches. CDR1 and CDR2 (germline): DFQATT, SNEGSKA (reference sequence). This CDR3 reads CSARTPPGLEQFF. The DNA for the CDR3 is TGCAGTGCCCGCACCCCTCCGGGACTAGAGCAGTTCTTC.

This clonotype showed up many times. The chain joins TRBV7-2 to TRBJ1-6; D gene uncertain. The CDR3 totals 15 residues. Germline assignment: CDR1 SGHTA and CDR2 FQGNSA. The ends were cut back, 4 bases at V and 8 bases at J, with 15 bases in the middle. The CDR3 nucleotides read TGTGCCAGCAGCTACATCCGGGCCAGAGATTCACCCCTCCACTTT. Translation: CASSYIRARDSPLHF.

In its sample, this clonotype was seen many times. This sequence joins TRBV12-3 or TRBV12-4 and TRBJ2-3; 9 bases are shared with TRBD2. The CDR3 has 15 residues. V lost 7 bases, J lost 4 bases, and 9 bases stayed unmatched. CDR3 DNA sequence: TGTGCCAGCACCTCAGCGGGGGGATACGCAGATACGCAGTATTTT. Residues: CASTSAGGYADTQYF.

The genes are TRBV29-1 and TRBJ2-1; D tentatively fits TRBD1 or TRBD2 (6 bases each). Deletions cut 4 bases from V and 7 bases from J, with 20 bases between. The CDR3 consists of 15 residues. Germline V gene lookup returns CDR1 SQVTM and CDR2 ANQGSEA. The CDR3 protein is CSVGAAPGGQNEQFF. As DNA, the CDR3 is TGCAGCGTTGGGGCGGCCCCCGGGGGCCAAAATGAGCAGTTCTTC.

There are a few counts of this clonotype. The chain recombines TRBV12-3 or TRBV12-4 with TRBJ2-3; D unclear. With 1 base removed from V and 0 bases from J, the gap between germline ends came to 11 bases. The CDR3 is 16 residues long. Here the CDR3 DNA reads TGTGCCAGCAGTTTAGAGCTCACCATTAGCACAGATACGCAGTATTTT. Its protein is CASSLELTISTDTQYF.

This clonotype has a handful of counts. The chain joins TRBV14 to TRBJ2-1; tentatively, D is TRBD2 (6 bases). The germline CDR1 and CDR2 sequences are SGHDN and FVKESK. V was shortened by 4 bases and J by 5 bases, with 27 bases between the two germline ends. The CDR3 has 19 amino acids. Here the CDR3 reads CASSRSLLDTGELNNEQFF. The CDR3 nucleotides are TGTGCCAGCAGCCGCAGCCTGCTCGATACGGGGGAATTAAACAATGAGCAGTTCTTC.